Sequencing of this T cell receptor (beta chain) was carried out in a study of post-analysis software for immune sequencing data. This clonotype appeared a few times. Its cognate antigen is unknown. Per germline, CDR1 SGHKS and CDR2 YYEKEE (reference sequence). V was trimmed by 4 bases and J by 4 bases, leaving 8 bases between them. The CDR3 has 12 amino acids. Unique molecular identifiers had been added to the TCR beta cDNA libraries. MiXCR, applied by TCRdb to the PCR reads, yields one record per CDR3 protein. The table includes around 150,000 distinct CDR3 sequences, roughly 35% detected once. General study points: Elevated frequency relative to controls characterized four to six TRBV segments in patients, TRBV5-6, TRBV5-1 and TRBV20-1 among them.

The chain employs TRBV5-5 and TRBJ2-5; tentatively, D is TRBD1 (6 bases). The TCR originated in a girl aged 5 to 17 with multiple sclerosis. This specimen consisted of blood, obtained after autologous hematopoietic stem cell transplantation. The CDR3 sequence: CASSLGAETQYF. CDR3 sequence (DNA): TGTGCCAGCAGCCTGGGGGCAGAGACCCAGTACTTC.